The source of this T cell receptor beta chain is a study of vaccination effects on CD4 cells after COVID-19. Study information: Post-vaccine sampling occurred a median 72 days after the second dose. Findings and limits, study-wide: Pronounced clonal contraction occurred in clones induced by infection and by vaccine late after vaccination. Early post-infection timepoints were absent, and convalescent patients were few.

After expansion with viral peptide pools in the ViraFEST assay, antigen-specific CD4+ T cells were sequenced. The authors isolated CD4+ T cells after around nine days of culture. Two-dose BNT162b2 or mRNA-1273 vaccination was given to participants. On days 3 and 7, fresh IL-2 medium replaced half the medium. Assay used: immunoSEQ multiplex PCR; TCRdb lists only in-frame clones, some missing. The sample includes nearly 30,000 clones, about 74% seen only once; the top ten take 15% to 20%. V lost 6 bases to trimming and J lost 6 bases; unmatched junction nucleotides: 7. CDR3 length: 15 amino acids. Germline assignment: CDR1 LGHDT and CDR2 YNNKEL (reference sequence). Note on this clone: Its antigen remains unidentified.

The V and J genes are TRBV3-1 (or the pseudogene TRBV3-2) and TRBJ2-4; 11 nucleotides line up with TRBD2. Sequencing used CD4+ T cells from PBMCs cultured with HCoV-OC43 spike peptides, obtained after COVID-19 vaccination. Subset reported: HCoV-OC43 spike overlapping peptide pool stimulation. The sequence was obtained from a human donor who received a COVID-19 vaccine. The CDR3 DNA is TGTGCCAGCAGTCCTTTAGCGGGGGGGCCAAACATTCAGTACTTC. Its protein is CASSPLAGGPNIQYF.